This T cell receptor (beta chain) was identified during a study of cytomegalovirus exposure and HLA in healthy donors. Trimming pared 7 bases from V and 1 base from J, leaving 13 bases between. The germline V gene encodes CDR1 MDHEN and CDR2 SYDVKM. There are 14 residues in the CDR3. Details on this clone: What it binds is unknown.

Study conclusions and caveats: Later findings reportedly placed an Asian-associated ancestry cluster below the 666-donor mean for N-insertions.

The PCR ran on 60 Vbeta and 13 Jbeta primers. This table comes from immunoSEQ multiplex PCR, and its TCRdb copy is limited to in-frame clones, with some not included. This sample has under 250,000 clones, with around 83% found just once. This chain links TRBV28 with TRBJ1-1; weak D call: TRBD1 (5 bases). The sequenced sample consisted of PBMCs. This clonotype was obtained from a woman aged 50 to 60 in good health and CMV-seropositive. CDR3 in DNA: TGTGCCAGCACCTACCTCGACAGGAACACTGAAGCTTTCTTT. This translates into CASTYLDRNTEAFF.